Below, one TCR beta chain is given with its context. No antigen is known for it. The sample has other DNA sequences that encode this CDR3 too. Only one heparinised blood draw was taken per donor, and its volume averaged around 110 mL. V was clipped by 1 base and J by 5 bases, with 7 bases between them. The CDR3 runs to 13 residues. The germline V gene encodes CDR1 SGHTA and CDR2 FQGTGA. The isolated RNA, all of it, was reverse transcribed, so expressed TCRB transcripts were what got sequenced. Libraries were prepared by immunoSEQ multiplex PCR; TCRdb keeps only in-frame clonotypes and omits some of them. Here the sample spans about 200,000 clones, approximately 10% being singletons. This sample was included in a study of beta chain features in type 1 diabetes. Study-wide points: Within patients, naive, central memory and Treg TCRB repertoires seemed more similar than within healthy donors.

The receptor's source is a man between 18 and 35 years old in good health. What was sequenced was central memory CD4+ T cells from blood. The chain carries TRBV7-3 and TRBJ2-3; D is uncertain. This chain's CDR3 is CASSLREKDTQYF. CDR3 sequence (DNA): TGTGCCAGCAGCTTAAGAGAGAAAGATACGCAGTATTTT.